A single sample is the source of the 5 T cell receptor beta chains below, sequenced in a study of blood T cell repertoires in COVID-19. Method: immunoSEQ multiplex PCR; TCRdb's copy keeps in-frame clones and lacks some. This table holds roughly 160,000 clones, 70% to 80% found once. The sample taken for sequencing was peripheral blood. The source of these receptors is a woman in her fifties or sixties with COVID-19, enrolled during active disease.

The V call is TRBV5-1, the J call TRBJ2-5; D is possibly TRBD1 (6 bases). With 0 bases removed from V and 6 bases from J, the gap between germline ends came to 15 bases. CDR3 length: 15 residues. Germline CDR1 and CDR2: SGHRS and YFSETQ. CDR3 nucleotide sequence: TGCGCCAGCAGCTTGGCCGGGGACACGAGGCAGACCCAGTACTTC. Translating gives CASSLAGDTRQTQYF.

This sequence joins TRBV2 and TRBJ1-5; a possible D gene is TRBD1 (6 bases). The CDR3 is 14 residues long. Between the trimmed V and J ends, which lost 4 bases and 6 bases, there was a span of 13 bases. Germline lookup yields CDR1 SNHLY and CDR2 FYNNEI. CDR3 nucleotides: TGTGCCAGCAGTGGAGAACAGGGTTCTCAGCCCCAGCATTTT. Amino acids: CASSGEQGSQPQHF.

The V gene is TRBV2, the J gene TRBJ2-7; 12 positions match TRBD2. Looked up from germline, CDR1 is SNHLY and CDR2 is FYNNEI. The J segment lost 2 bases and the V segment lost 7 bases, leaving 9 bases of the junction unmatched. This CDR3 region has 16 residues. The CDR3: CASIDPLAGGPYEQYF. In nucleotides, the CDR3 is TGTGCCAGCATCGACCCACTAGCGGGAGGCCCCTACGAGCAGTACTTC.

V and J are TRBV28 and TRBJ1-5; D is unclear. Per the germline V gene, CDR1 is MDHEN and CDR2 is SYDVKM. The CDR3 is 14 residues long. V was trimmed by 8 bases and J by 1 base, leaving 12 bases between them. The CDR3 loop is CASSITLSNQPQHF. The CDR3 nucleotides are TGTGCCAGCTCAATAACCCTAAGCAATCAGCCCCAGCATTTT. The full variable domain, completed using reference TRBV28 and TRBJ1-5, is DVKVTQSSRYLVKRTGEKVFLECVQDMDHENMFWYRQDPGLGLRLIYFSYDVKMKEKGDIPEGYSVSREKKERFSLILESASTNQTSMYLCASSITLSNQPQHFGDGTRLSIL.

V is TRBV9 and J is TRBJ2-3; 8 nucleotides align to TRBD2. V shed 1 base, J shed 6 bases, and the junction held 10 bases outside the gene matches. This CDR3 comprises 16 residues. Germline CDR1 SGDLS, CDR2 YYNGEE. This chain's CDR3 is CASSVLGRGAGDTQYF. The CDR3 DNA sequence: TGTGCCAGCAGCGTATTGGGGCGGGGGGCCGGCGATACGCAGTATTTT.